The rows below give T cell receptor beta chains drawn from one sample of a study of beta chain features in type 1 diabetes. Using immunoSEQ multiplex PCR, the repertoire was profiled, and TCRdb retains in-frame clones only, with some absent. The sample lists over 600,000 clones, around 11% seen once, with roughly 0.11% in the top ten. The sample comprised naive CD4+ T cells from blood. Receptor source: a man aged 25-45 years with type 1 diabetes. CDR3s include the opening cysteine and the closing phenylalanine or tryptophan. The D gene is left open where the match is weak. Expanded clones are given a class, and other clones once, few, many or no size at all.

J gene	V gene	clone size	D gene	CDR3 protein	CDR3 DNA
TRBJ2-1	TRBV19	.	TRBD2	CASSPRTSGGRNEQFF	TGTGCCAGTAGTCCTCGGACTAGCGGGGGTAGGAATGAGCAGTTCTTC
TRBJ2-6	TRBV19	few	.	CASSLNSGANVLTF	TGTGCCAGTAGTTTGAACTCTGGGGCCAACGTCCTGACTTTC
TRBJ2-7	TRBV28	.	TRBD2	CASSFGGIPYEQYF	TGTGCCAGCAGTTTCGGGGGGATTCCCTACGAGCAGTACTTC
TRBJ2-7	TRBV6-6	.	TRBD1	CASRSTGGTYEQYF	TGTGCCAGCAGGTCGACAGGGGGTACCTACGAGCAGTACTTC
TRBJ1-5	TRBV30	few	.	CAWGRMDSNQPQHF	TGTGCCTGGGGGAGAATGGATAGCAATCAGCCCCAGCATTTT
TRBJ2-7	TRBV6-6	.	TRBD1	CASSYVNRGENEQYF	TGTGCCAGCAGTTACGTAAACAGGGGAGAGAACGAGCAGTACTTC
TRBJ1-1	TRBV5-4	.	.	CASSLGQSDTEAFF	TGTGCCAGCAGCTTGGGACAGTCGGACACTGAAGCTTTCTTT
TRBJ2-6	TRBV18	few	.	CASSPPTSSGANVLTF	TGTGCCAGCTCACCACCGACTAGCTCTGGGGCCAACGTCCTGACTTTC
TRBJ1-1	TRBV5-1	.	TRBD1	CASSFTGVNTEAFF	TGCGCCAGCAGCTTCACAGGGGTGAACACTGAAGCTTTCTTT
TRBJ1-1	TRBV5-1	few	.	CASSLGGRYSEAFF	TGCGCCAGCAGCTTGGGGGGTCGCTACTCTGAAGCTTTCTTT
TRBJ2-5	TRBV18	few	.	CASSPRKGGETQYF	TGTGCCAGCTCACCACGTAAGGGCGGAGAGACCCAGTACTTC
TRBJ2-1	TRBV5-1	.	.	CASSLQEGIWVNEQFF	TGCGCCAGCAGCTTACAGGAAGGGATTTGGGTGAATGAGCAGTTCTTC
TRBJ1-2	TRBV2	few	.	CASSEIIYGYTF	TGTGCCAGCAGTGAAATCATCTATGGCTACACCTTC
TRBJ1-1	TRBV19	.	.	CASSIPGGYTEAFF	TGTGCCAGTAGTATCCCGGGAGGGTACACTGAAGCTTTCTTT
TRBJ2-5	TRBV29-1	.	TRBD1	CSTLDRGGPEETQYF	TGCAGCACCCTGGACAGGGGTGGACCGGAGGAGACCCAGTACTTC
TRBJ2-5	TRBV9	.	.	CASSVAPGAQETQYF	TGTGCCAGCAGCGTAGCCCCGGGGGCACAAGAGACCCAGTACTTC
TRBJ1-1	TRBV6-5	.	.	CASSYSRAATEAFF	TGTGCCAGCAGTTACTCGAGGGCCGCCACTGAAGCTTTCTTT
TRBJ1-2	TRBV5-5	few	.	CASSLKANYGYTF	TGTGCCAGCAGCTTGAAAGCTAACTATGGCTACACCTTC
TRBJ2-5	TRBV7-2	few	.	CASSYPTGQETQYF	TGTGCCAGCAGCTACCCTACAGGACAAGAGACCCAGTACTTC
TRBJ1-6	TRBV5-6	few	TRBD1	CASSGGQGIGGSPLHF	TGTGCCAGCAGCGGGGGACAGGGTATAGGAGGATCACCCCTCCACTTT
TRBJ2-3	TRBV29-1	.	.	CSATEDQGTQYF	TGCAGCGCCACGGAAGATCAAGGTACGCAGTATTTT
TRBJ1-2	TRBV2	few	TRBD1	CAIRTGENYGYTF	TGTGCCATCAGGACAGGAGAAAACTATGGCTACACCTTC
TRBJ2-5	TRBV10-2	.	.	CASSAVGYQETQYF	TGCGCCAGCAGTGCCGTGGGGTACCAAGAGACCCAGTACTTC
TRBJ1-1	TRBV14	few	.	CASSQDIPGGAFF	TGTGCCAGCAGCCAAGATATACCGGGGGGAGCTTTCTTT
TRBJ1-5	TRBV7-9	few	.	CASSLVGGQPQHF	TGTGCCAGCAGCTTAGTGGGTGGTCAGCCCCAGCATTTT
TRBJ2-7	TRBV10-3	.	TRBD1	CAIRTGGAYEQYF	TGTGCCATCAGGACAGGGGGTGCCTACGAGCAGTACTTC
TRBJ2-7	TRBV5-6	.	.	CASSLGFGREQYF	TGTGCCAGCAGCTTGGGGTTTGGGCGAGAGCAGTACTTC
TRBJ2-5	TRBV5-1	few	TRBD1	CASSWGQGSQETQYF	TGCGCCAGCAGCTGGGGACAGGGCTCGCAAGAGACCCAGTACTTC
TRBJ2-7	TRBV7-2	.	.	CASSLQWTYEQYF	TGTGCCAGCAGCTTACAGTGGACCTACGAGCAGTACTTC
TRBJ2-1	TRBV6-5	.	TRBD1	CASSQRTGGSNEQFF	TGTGCCAGCAGTCAACGGACAGGGGGATCCAATGAGCAGTTCTTC
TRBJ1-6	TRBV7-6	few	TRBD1	CASSFGQANSPLHF	TGTGCCAGCAGTTTCGGACAGGCTAATTCACCCCTCCACTTT
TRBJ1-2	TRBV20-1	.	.	CSARDNGGYTF	TGCAGTGCTAGAGATAACGGTGGCTACACCTTC
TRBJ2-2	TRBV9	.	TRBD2	CASSVGGTSVDTGELFF	TGTGCCAGCAGCGTAGGGGGGACTAGCGTAGACACCGGGGAGCTGTTTTTT
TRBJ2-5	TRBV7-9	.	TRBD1	CASSYAGQEETQYF	TGTGCCAGCAGTTATGCTGGACAGGAAGAGACCCAGTACTTC
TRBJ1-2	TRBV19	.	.	CASSIAGTVNYGYTF	TGTGCCAGTAGTATCGCCGGGACGGTGAACTATGGCTACACCTTC
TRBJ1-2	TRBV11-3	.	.	CASSPGAANYGYTF	TGTGCCAGCAGCCCCGGGGCTGCGAACTATGGCTACACCTTC
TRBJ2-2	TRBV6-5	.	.	CASGAANTGELFF	TGTGCCAGCGGAGCCGCGAACACCGGGGAGCTGTTTTTT
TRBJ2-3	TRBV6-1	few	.	CASSPRGTDTQYF	TGTGCCAGCAGTCCGCGAGGCACAGATACGCAGTATTTT
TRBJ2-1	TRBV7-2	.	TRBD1	CASSFDGTVYNEQFF	TGTGCCAGCAGCTTCGACGGGACAGTCTACAATGAGCAGTTCTTC
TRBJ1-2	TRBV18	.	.	CASSQRADGYTF	TGTGCCAGCTCACAAAGGGCGGATGGCTACACCTTC
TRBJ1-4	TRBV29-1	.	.	CSSLRDEKLFF	TGCAGCTCCCTGAGAGATGAAAAACTGTTTTTT
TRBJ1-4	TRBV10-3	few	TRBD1	CAISEQTGDHEKLFF	TGTGCCATCAGTGAACAGACAGGGGATCATGAAAAACTGTTTTTT
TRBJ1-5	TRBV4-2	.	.	CASSQDNQPQHF	TGTGCCAGCAGCCAGGACAATCAGCCCCAGCATTTT